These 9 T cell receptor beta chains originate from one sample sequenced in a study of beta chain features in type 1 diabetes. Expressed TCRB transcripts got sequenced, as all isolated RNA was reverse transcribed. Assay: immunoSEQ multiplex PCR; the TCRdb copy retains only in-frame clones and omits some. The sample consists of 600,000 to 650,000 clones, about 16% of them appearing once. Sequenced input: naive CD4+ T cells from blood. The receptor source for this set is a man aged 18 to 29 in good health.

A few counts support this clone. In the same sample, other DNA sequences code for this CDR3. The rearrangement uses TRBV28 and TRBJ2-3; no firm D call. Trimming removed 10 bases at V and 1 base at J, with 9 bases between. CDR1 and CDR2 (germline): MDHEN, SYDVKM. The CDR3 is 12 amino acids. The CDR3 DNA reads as TGTGCCACCGGCCGGGGCACAGATACGCAGTATTTT. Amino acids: CATGRGTDTQYF.

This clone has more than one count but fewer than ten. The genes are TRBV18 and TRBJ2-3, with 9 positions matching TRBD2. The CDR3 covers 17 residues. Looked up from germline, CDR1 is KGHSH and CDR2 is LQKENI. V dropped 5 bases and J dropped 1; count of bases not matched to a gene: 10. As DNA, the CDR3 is TGTGCCAGCTCAGCAACTCTAGCGGGGTACGGCACAGATACGCAGTATTTT. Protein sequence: CASSATLAGYGTDTQYF.

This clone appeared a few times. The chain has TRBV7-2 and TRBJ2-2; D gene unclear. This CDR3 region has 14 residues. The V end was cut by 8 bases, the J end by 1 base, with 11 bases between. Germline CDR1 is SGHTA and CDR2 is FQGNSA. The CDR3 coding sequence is TGTGCCAGCTCTAAGACGGAGAACACCGGGGAGCTGTTTTTT. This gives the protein CASSKTENTGELFF.

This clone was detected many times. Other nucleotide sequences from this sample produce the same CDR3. The chain's CDR3 is CASSLLETQYF. CDR3 DNA sequence: TGTGCCAGCAGCTTATTAGAGACCCAGTACTTC. The chain couples TRBV7-2 to TRBJ2-5, with D hard to call. The V end lost 2 bases, the J end lost 4 bases, and 2 bases lay between the germline ends. The CDR3 loop spans 11 amino acids. Germline loops: CDR1 SGHTA, CDR2 FQGNSA.

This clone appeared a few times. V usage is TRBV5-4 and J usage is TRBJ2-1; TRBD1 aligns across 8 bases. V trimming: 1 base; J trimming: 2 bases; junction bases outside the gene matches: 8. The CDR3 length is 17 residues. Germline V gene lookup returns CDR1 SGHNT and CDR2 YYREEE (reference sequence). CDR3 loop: CASSLLTGAKTYNEQFF. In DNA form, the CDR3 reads TGTGCCAGCAGCTTGCTGACAGGGGCTAAAACCTACAATGAGCAGTTCTTC.

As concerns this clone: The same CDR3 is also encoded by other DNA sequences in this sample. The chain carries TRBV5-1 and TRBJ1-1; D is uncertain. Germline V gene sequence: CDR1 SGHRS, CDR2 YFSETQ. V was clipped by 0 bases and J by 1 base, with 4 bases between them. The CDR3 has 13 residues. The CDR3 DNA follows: TGCGCCAGCAGCTTGGGAGGGAACACTGAAGCTTTCTTT. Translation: CASSLGGNTEAFF.

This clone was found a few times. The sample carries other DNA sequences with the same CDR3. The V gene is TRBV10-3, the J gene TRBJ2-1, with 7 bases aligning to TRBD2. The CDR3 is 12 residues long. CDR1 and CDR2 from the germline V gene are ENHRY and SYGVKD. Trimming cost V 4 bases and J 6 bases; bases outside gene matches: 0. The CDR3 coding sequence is TGTGCCATCAGTGGGACTAGCAATGAGCAGTTCTTC. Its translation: CAISGTSNEQFF.

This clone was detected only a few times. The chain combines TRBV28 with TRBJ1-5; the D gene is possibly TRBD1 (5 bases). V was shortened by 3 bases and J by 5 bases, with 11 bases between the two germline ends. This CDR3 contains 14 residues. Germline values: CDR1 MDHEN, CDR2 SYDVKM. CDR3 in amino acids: CASSFRPGYQPQHF. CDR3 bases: TGTGCCAGCAGTTTCCGGCCAGGGTATCAGCCCCAGCATTTT.

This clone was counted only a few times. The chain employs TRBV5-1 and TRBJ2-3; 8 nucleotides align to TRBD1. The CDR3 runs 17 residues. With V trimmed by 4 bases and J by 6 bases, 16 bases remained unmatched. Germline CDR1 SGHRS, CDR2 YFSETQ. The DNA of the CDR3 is TGCGCCAGCAGCCGGTTGCGAATGGACAGGGCAGGGGATACGCAGTATTTT. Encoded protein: CASSRLRMDRAGDTQYF.